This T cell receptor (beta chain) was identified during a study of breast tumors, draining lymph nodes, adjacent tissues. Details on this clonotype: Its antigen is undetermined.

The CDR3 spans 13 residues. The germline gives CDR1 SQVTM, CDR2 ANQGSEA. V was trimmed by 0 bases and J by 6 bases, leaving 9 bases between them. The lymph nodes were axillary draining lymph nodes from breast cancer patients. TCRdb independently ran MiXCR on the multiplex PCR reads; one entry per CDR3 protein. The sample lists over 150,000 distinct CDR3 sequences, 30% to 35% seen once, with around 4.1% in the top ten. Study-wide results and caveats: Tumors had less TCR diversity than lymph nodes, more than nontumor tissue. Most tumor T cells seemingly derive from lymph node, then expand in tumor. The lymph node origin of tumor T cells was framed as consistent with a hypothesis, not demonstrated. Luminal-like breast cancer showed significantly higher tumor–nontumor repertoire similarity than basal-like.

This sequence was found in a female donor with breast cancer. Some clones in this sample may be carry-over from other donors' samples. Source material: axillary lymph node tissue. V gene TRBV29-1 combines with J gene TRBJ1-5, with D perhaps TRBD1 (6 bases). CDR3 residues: CSVEDARGQPQHF. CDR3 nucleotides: TGCAGCGTTGAAGATGCCAGGGGTCAGCCCCAGCATTTT.